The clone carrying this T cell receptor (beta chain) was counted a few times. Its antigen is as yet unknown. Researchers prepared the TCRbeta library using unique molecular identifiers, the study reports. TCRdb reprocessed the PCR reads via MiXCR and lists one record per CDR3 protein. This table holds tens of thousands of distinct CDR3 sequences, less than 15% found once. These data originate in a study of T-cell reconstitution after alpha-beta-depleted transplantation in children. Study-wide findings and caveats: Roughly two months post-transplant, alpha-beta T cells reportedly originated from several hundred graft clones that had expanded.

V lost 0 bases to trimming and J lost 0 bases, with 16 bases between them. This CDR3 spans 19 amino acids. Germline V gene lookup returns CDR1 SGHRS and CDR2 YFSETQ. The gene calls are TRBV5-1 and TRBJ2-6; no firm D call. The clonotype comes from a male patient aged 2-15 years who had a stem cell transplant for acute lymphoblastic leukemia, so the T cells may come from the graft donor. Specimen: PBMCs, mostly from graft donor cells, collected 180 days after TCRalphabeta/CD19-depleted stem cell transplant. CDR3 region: CASSLEPRLSFSGANVLTF. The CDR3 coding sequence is TGCGCCAGCAGCTTGGAGCCAAGGCTCTCATTCTCTGGGGCCAACGTCCTGACTTTC.